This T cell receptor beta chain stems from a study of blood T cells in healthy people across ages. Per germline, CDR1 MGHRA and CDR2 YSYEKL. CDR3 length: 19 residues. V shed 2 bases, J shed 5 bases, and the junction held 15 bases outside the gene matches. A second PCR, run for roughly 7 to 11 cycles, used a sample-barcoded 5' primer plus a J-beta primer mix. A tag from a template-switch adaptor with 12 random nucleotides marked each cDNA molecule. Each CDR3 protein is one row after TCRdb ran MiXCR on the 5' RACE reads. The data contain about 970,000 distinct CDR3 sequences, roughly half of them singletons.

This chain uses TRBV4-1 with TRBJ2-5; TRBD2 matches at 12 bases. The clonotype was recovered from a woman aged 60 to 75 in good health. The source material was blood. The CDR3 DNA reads TGCGCCAGCAGCCAAAGTCTGTCTAGCGGGAGGGCAATTATGGAGACCCAGTACTTC. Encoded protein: CASSQSLSSGRAIMETQYF.